Detailed here is one T cell receptor beta chain. The assay was immunoSEQ multiplex PCR, and TCRdb's table has in-frame clones only and misses some. The table shows 95,000 to 110,000 clones, with about nine tenths occurring only once. The sample is drawn from a study of T cell changes during pregnancy in multiple sclerosis. Trimming stripped 4 bases from V and 0 bases from J, with 17 bases between. Per germline, CDR1 SGHRS and CDR2 YFSETQ. The CDR3 has 18 amino acids. The specimen comprised peripheral blood, sampled in the third trimester of pregnancy. The chain is built from TRBV5-1 and TRBJ1-6; tentative D call: TRBD1 (6 bases). The clonotype comes from a female donor in good health, enrolled as a control in a pregnancy study. The CDR3 DNA sequence: TGCGCCAGCAGCCCTGAATTGGGGGCCGGCTCCTATAATTCACCCCTCCACTTT. It codes for CASSPELGAGSYNSPLHF.